This TCR beta chain was retrieved from a study of blood T cell repertoires in COVID-19. Study-wide context: Samples came from the United States, Italy and Spain, spanning acute and convalescent COVID-19. PBMCs, B-cell-depleted T cells, or T cells were the source of the cDNA or gDNA that made up the material.

Authors' methods: Nucleated cell number was recorded as an estimate derived from reference gene primer amplification. Profiled with immunoSEQ multiplex PCR; TCRdb holds only in-frame clones, not every one. V and J calls plus clone size are reproduced from that table; the DNA served to infer D and trimming. The table lists 150,000 or so clones, about four fifths of them singletons. Sequenced material: peripheral blood. The TCR comes from a human donor with acute or convalescent COVID-19. The donor label of this sample is uncertain.

The CDR3 protein is CAWSRGEGDTQYF. CDR3 sequence (DNA): TGTGCCTGGAGCCGGGGGGAGGGAGATACGCAGTATTTT. The chain links TRBV30 to TRBJ2-3, with 7 bases identical to TRBD2. This CDR3 is built from 13 residues. Germline V gene data show CDR1 as GTSNPN and CDR2 as SVGIG (reference sequence). Trimming took 3 bases from V and 5 from J; bases not matched to a gene: 5.